Each of the 5 T cell receptor beta chains below was sequenced from the same sample in a study of T-cell memory formation after mild COVID-19. Via MiXCR, TCRdb re-called the 5' RACE reads, giving one row per CDR3 protein. Of hundreds of thousands of distinct CDR3 sequences listed, more than 20% are singletons. The material sequenced was PBMCs or a T cell subset sorted from them (not recorded which). Receptors originate from an adult woman who had mild COVID-19 (a few samples of this study predate the infection). Cell type and time point are not known.

Only a few counts were recorded for this clonotype. V is TRBV4-3 and J is TRBJ2-7; D possibly corresponds to TRBD2 (5 bases). CDR1 and CDR2 from the germline V gene are LGHNA and YSLEER. With 1 base removed from V and 7 bases from J, the gap between germline ends came to 11 bases. The CDR3 loop spans 13 amino acids. In DNA, the CDR3 is TGCGCCAGCAGCCAAGTGGGAGCCGAGGAGCAGTACTTC. It translates to CASSQVGAEEQYF.

The V gene is TRBV20-1, the J gene TRBJ1-1; D is possibly TRBD1 (5 bases). The CDR3 runs 14 residues. CDR1 is DFQATT, CDR2 SNEGSKA, per germline (reference sequence). V was pared by 0 bases and J by 0 bases, with 8 bases between. CDR3 loop: CSARDKGLNTEAFF. In nucleotides, the CDR3 is TGCAGTGCTAGAGATAAGGGGCTGAACACTGAAGCTTTCTTT.

This clonotype showed up just a few times. This rearrangement joins TRBV20-1 to TRBJ2-2; D unclear. CDR1 and CDR2 from the germline V gene are DFQATT and SNEGSKA (reference sequence). The CDR3 totals 14 residues. Trimming pared 3 bases from V and 1 base from J, leaving 9 bases between. The CDR3 is CSASRRKNTGELFF. The CDR3 nucleotides read TGCAGTGCTAGCAGGCGGAAGAACACCGGGGAGCTGTTTTTT.

This chain joins TRBV5-1 and TRBJ2-1, with D unclear. The CDR3 contains 12 residues. Trimming pared 0 bases from V and 10 bases from J, leaving 8 bases between. Looked up from germline, CDR1 is SGHRS and CDR2 is YFSETQ. CDR3 in amino acids: CASSLAGEEQFF. CDR3 nucleotides: TGCGCCAGCAGCTTGGCCGGTGAGGAGCAGTTCTTC. Complete variable domain (other parts from reference TRBV5-1 and TRBJ2-1): KAGVTQTPRYLIKTRGQQVTLSCSPISGHRSVSWYQQTPGQGLQFLFEYFSETQRNKGNFPGRFSGRQFSNSRSEMNVSTLELGDSALYLCASSLAGEEQFFGPGTRLTVL.

This clonotype was picked up many times. The rearrangement uses TRBV29-1 and TRBJ2-3, with a weak D call TRBD1 (6 bases). Germline V gene sequence: CDR1 SQVTM, CDR2 ANQGSEA. CDR3 length equals 11 residues. Trimming removed 5 bases from V and 4 bases from J, with 7 bases in between. The CDR3 DNA follows: TGCAGCGTTAACAGGGCAGATACGCAGTATTTT. As protein: CSVNRADTQYF.